This T cell receptor beta chain was identified in a study of blood T cells in healthy people across ages. The CDR3 spans 9 residues. V lost 7 bases and J 10 bases, leaving 5 bases between the germline ends. Germline V CDR1 and CDR2: MRHNA, SNTAGT. Alongside a J-beta primer mix, a sample-barcoded 5' primer served in a second PCR lasting about 7 to 11 cycles. Sequencing recovered at least 2.5 million CDR3-containing paired-end reads from each sample. TCRdb re-called the 5' RACE reads through MiXCR, storing one row per CDR3 protein. The sample has around 900,000 distinct CDR3 sequences; roughly 50% are singletons.

This TCR was recovered from a woman aged 55 to 70 in good health. The specimen sequenced was blood. This chain uses TRBV6-4 with TRBJ2-4; D remains unclear. This CDR3 reads CASMRIQYF. DNA for the CDR3: TGTGCCAGCATGAGAATTCAGTACTTC.